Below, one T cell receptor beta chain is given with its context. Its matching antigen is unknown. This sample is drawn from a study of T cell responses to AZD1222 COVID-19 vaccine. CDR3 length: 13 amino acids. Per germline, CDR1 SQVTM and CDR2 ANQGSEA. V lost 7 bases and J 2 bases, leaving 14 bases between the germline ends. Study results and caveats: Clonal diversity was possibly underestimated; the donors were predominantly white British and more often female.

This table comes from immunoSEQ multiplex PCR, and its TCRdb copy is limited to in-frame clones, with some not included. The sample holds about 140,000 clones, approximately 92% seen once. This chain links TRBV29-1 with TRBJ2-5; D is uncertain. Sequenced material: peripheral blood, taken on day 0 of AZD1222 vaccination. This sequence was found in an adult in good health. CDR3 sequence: CSGARVDQETQYF. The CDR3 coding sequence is TGCAGCGGTGCAAGAGTCGATCAAGAGACCCAGTACTTC.